One sample yielded the 6 T cell receptor beta chains listed below, sequenced in a study of T cells after yellow fever vaccination. Using its own MiXCR run on the 5' RACE reads, TCRdb lists one record per CDR3 protein. The profile covers just under 600,000 distinct CDR3 sequences, with 13% appearing a single time and around an eighth taken by the ten largest. Source: PBMCs, taken on the day of the yellow fever booster vaccination. The origin of the receptors is a man younger than 45 who received the YFV17D yellow fever vaccine.

The chain carries TRBV5-5 and TRBJ1-1, with a weak D call TRBD1 (6 bases). V was pared by 2 bases and J by 4 bases, with 15 bases between. The germline V gene encodes CDR1 SGHKS and CDR2 YYEKEE (reference sequence). This CDR3 region has 15 residues. In DNA form, the CDR3 reads TGTGCCAGCAGCTTCGGGAGTGGGGGGGCCACTGAAGCTTTCTTT. It encodes CASSFGSGGATEAFF.

This chain uses TRBV6-1 with TRBJ1-5; D may be TRBD1 (6 bases). The V end was cut by 7 bases, the J end by 4 bases, with 11 bases between. Germline values: CDR1 MNHNS, CDR2 SASEGT. The CDR3 contains 13 residues. CDR3 in amino acids: CASKRGGNQPQHF. CDR3 coding DNA: TGTGCCAGCAAGAGGGGGGGGAATCAGCCCCAGCATTTT.

This sequence joins TRBV7-9 and TRBJ2-2; TRBD2 is a possible D gene (7 bases). The V end was cut by 8 bases, the J end by 4 bases, with 20 bases between. Germline V gives CDR1 SEHNR, CDR2 FQNEAQ (reference sequence). CDR3 length: 16 amino acids. In DNA, the CDR3 is TGTGCCAGCTCCCCCCCTAGCGGAGGGGGCACCGGGGAGCTGTTTTTT. Protein product: CASSPPSGGGTGELFF.

The J gene is TRBJ2-7, the V gene TRBV6-5, with TRBD2 identical over 10 bases. CDR3 length equals 14 residues. V trimming: 2 bases; J trimming: 6 bases; junction bases outside the gene matches: 4. Germline V CDR1 and CDR2: MNHEY, SVGAGI. The CDR3 bases are TGTGCCAGCAGTTACCTAGCGGGAGAGGGCGAGCAGTACTTC. It is translated as CASSYLAGEGEQYF.

The chain has TRBV4-3 and TRBJ2-1; a weak D match, TRBD2 (6 bases). Germline CDR1 is LGHNA and CDR2 is YSLEER. The ends were cut back, 1 base at V and 7 bases at J, with 14 bases in the middle. The CDR3 sequence is 15 residues long. The CDR3 loop reads CASSQGLGGWNEQFF. The CDR3 region has the DNA TGCGCCAGCAGCCAAGGACTAGGAGGATGGAATGAGCAGTTCTTC.

This clonotype was detected a few times. The chain links TRBV20-1 to TRBJ2-1; the D gene is possibly TRBD2 (6 bases). The germline V gene has CDR1 DFQATT and CDR2 SNEGSKA (reference sequence). The CDR3 totals 12 residues. Trimming took off 5 bases at V and 8 bases at J, with 13 bases between the two ends. CDR3 loop: CSAGGLGYEQFF. The CDR3 DNA reads TGCAGTGCTGGGGGGTTGGGCTATGAGCAGTTCTTC.